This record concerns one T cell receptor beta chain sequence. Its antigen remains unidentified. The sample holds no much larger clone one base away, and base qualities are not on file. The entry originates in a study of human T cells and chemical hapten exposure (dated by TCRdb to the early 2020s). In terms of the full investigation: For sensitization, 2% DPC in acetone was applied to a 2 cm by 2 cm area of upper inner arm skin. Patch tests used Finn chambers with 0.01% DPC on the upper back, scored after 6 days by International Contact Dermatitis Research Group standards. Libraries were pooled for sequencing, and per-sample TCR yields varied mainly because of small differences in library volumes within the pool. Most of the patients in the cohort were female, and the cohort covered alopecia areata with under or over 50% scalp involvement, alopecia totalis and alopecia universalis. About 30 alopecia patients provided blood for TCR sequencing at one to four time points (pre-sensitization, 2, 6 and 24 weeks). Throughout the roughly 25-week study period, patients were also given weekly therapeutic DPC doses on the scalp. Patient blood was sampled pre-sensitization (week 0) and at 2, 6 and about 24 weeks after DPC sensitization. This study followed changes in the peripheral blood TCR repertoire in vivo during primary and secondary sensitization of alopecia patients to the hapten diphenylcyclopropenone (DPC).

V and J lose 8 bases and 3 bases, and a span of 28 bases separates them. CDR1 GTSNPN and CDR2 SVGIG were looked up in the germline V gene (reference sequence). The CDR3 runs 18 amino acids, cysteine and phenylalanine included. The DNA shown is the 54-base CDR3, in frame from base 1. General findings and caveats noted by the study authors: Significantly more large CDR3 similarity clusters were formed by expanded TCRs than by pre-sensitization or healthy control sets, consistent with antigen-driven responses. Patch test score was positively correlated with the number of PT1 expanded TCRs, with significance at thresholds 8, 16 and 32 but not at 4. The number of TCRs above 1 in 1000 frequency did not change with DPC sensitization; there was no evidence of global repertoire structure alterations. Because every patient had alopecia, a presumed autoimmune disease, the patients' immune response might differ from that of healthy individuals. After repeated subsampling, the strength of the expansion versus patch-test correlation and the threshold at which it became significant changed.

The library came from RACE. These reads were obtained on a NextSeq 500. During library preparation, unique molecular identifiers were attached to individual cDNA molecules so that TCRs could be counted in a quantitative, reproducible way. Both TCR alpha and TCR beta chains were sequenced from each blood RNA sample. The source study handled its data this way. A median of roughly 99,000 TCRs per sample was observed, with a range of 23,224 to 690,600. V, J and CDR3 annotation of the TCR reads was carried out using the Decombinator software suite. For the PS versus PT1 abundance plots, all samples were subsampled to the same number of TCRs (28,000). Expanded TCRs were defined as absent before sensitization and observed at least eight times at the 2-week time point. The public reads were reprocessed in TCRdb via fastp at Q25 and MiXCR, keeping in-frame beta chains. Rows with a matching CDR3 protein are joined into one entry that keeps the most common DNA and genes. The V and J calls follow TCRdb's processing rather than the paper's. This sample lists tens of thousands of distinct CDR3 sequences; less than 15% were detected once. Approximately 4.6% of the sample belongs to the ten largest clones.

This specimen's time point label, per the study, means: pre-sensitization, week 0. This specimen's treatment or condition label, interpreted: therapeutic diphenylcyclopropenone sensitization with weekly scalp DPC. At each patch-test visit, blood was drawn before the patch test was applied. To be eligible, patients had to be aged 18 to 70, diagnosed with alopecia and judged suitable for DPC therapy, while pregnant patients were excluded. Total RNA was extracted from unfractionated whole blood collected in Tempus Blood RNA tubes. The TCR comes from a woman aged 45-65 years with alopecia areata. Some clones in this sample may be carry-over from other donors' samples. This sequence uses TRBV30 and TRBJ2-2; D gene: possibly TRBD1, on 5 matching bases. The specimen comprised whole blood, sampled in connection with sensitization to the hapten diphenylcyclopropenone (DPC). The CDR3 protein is CARHTIRTPVKDTGELFF. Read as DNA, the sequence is TGTGCCAGACACACGATAAGGACACCAGTTAAGGACACCGGGGAGCTGTTTTTT.